This entry is about one T cell receptor (beta chain). The antigen this receptor binds is unknown. There are no base qualities to consult, and no much larger clone falls within one base. The sample originates from a study of blood T cell repertoires in COVID-19 (dated by TCRdb to about 2020). With respect to the entire study: Samples from collaborators originated in the United States, Italy and Spain and spanned both the acute and convalescent phases of COVID-19. The material from the prospective study consisted of cDNA or gDNA derived from T cells, B-cell-depleted T cells, or PBMCs. Deeply sampled blood TCRbeta repertoires from subjects exposed to, actively infected with, or recovered from COVID-19 were included in the dataset. The repertoires were released in a freely available public database intended as a resource for research on the immune response to SARS-CoV-2. Samples were obtained from the ongoing ImmuneRACE study (first 160 participants) and from about 1,300 subjects provided by 6 global collaborators. Nearly every sample came with metadata listing a de-identified subject ID, COVID-19 status, age in years and sex. HLA class I and class II types, where available, came from metadata supplied by the sample provider rather than from assay-based typing.

The paper's findings and limits, for the study overall: How much clinical and demographic metadata was included differed by source and by participant, and the metadata was provided uncurated.

Participants in the prospective study were aged about 18 to 90 years, lived in under 30 United States geographic areas, and enrolled through a virtual design. Cohort assignment in the prospective study relied on participant-reported clinical history from a screening survey and a study questionnaire. Recovered participants in ImmuneRACE Cohort 3 were defined as having two consecutive negative NP/OP PCR tests, clearance from a healthcare professional, or resolution of symptoms. Each participant in the prospective study had whole blood, serum and a nasopharyngeal or oropharyngeal swab collected by mobile phlebotomists. Prospective study participants could optionally give additional blood draws and questionnaires over an approximately 2-month period. Before DNA extraction, blood samples from the prospective study were shipped at room temperature or frozen. From its cysteine to its phenylalanine, the CDR3 spans 17 amino acids. The read is trimmed to its CDR3 DNA, 51 bases read in frame from base 1. Trimming leaves V shorter by 8 bases and J shorter by 2 bases, with the junction holding 14 bases beyond the gene matches. The germline V gene yields SGHTA for CDR1 and FQGNSA for CDR2.

The immunoSEQ Assay, a bias-controlled multiplex PCR, was used to amplify TCRbeta CDR3 regions from genomic DNA. As for the authors' bioinformatics: Within the assay, amplification of reference gene primers was used to estimate how many nucleated cells each sample contained. To quantify the absolute abundance of each unique TCRbeta CDR3 rearrangement, sequence reads were collapsed and filtered. For each sample, productive Simpson clonality was calculated by taking the square root of Simpson's diversity index across productive rearrangements. TCRdb carries this immuneACCESS record with in-frame sequences only. Its versions omit some clonotypes, under half of them owing to an unresolved V gene in the studies checked, with the rest unexplained. That table supplies the V and J calls and clone size; D and trimming were determined from the DNA. This sample lists 270,000 or so clones; approximately 83% were detected once. The ten largest clones capture 3.4% of the sample.

The rearranged chain carries TRBV7-2 and TRBJ1-5, with 8 bases aligning to TRBD1. The specimen was PBMCs or T cells enriched from blood (not recorded which). The clonotype comes from a man aged 50-60 years who had recovered from COVID-19. The DNA sequence is as follows: TGTGCCAGCTCAGTCGGGACAGGCATGGGTGGCAATCAGCCCCAGCATTTT. The resulting protein is CASSVGTGMGGNQPQHF.